A selection of T cell receptor beta chains follows, all from one sample in a study of blood T cell repertoires in COVID-19. The protocol was immunoSEQ multiplex PCR, while the TCRdb copy is restricted to in-frame clones and leaves out a portion. The sample includes around 230,000 clones, over 65% of them seen just once. Sequencing was performed on peripheral blood. The receptors originated from a woman in her 70s with active or convalescent COVID-19. The CDR3 runs from the conserved cysteine through the conserved F or W. A D gene is named only where the DNA matches it firmly. Not all rows give a size; the values are once, few, many and, for expanded clones, a class.

V gene	D gene	J gene	clone size	CDR3 protein	CDR3 DNA
TRBV5-1	TRBD1	TRBJ1-4	NA	CASSQQGVGEKLFF	TGCGCCAGCAGCCAACAGGGGGTTGGGGAAAAACTGTTTTTT
TRBV2	NA	TRBJ2-7	NA	CASRPDISYEQYF	TGTGCCAGCAGACCCGACATCTCCTACGAGCAGTACTTC
TRBV5-8	NA	TRBJ2-1	NA	CASSLEQTGVWDEQFF	TGTGCCAGCAGCTTGGAACAAACAGGCGTGTGGGATGAGCAGTTCTTC
TRBV6-1	NA	TRBJ1-2	NA	CASSDRSSNYGYTF	TGTGCCAGCAGTGATAGATCTTCTAACTATGGCTACACCTTC
TRBV3-1/TRBV3-2	NA	TRBJ2-1	NA	CASSQGVSSGINEQFF	TGTGCCAGCAGCCAAGGGGTCTCGAGCGGAATCAATGAGCAGTTCTTC
TRBV12-3/TRBV12-4	NA	TRBJ2-7	NA	CASTLGVQYEQYF	TGTGCCAGCACCCTAGGGGTCCAGTACGAGCAGTACTTC
TRBV5-5	NA	TRBJ1-5	NA	CASSAPGGVNQPQHF	TGTGCCAGCAGCGCCCCGGGGGGGGTCAATCAGCCCCAGCATTTT
TRBV20-1	NA	TRBJ1-1	NA	CSARATIEAFF	TGCAGTGCTAGAGCCACAATCGAAGCTTTCTTT
TRBV19	NA	TRBJ2-2	NA	CASSIGLENTGELFF	TGTGCCAGTAGTATAGGCCTAGAGAACACCGGGGAGCTGTTTTTT
TRBV18	NA	TRBJ1-4	NA	CASSPQGGYEKLFF	TGTGCCAGCTCACCCCAGGGAGGGTATGAAAAACTGTTTTTT
TRBV19	NA	TRBJ2-3	NA	CASSMGSTGTQYF	TGTGCCAGTAGTATGGGATCGACAGGTACGCAGTATTTT
TRBV7-9	NA	TRBJ2-1	NA	CASSLGLAPSNEQFF	TGTGCCAGCAGCTTAGGGCTAGCCCCTTCAAATGAGCAGTTCTTC
TRBV2	NA	TRBJ1-1	NA	CASSEQVFGTEAFF	TGTGCCAGCAGTGAACAGGTTTTTGGTACTGAAGCTTTCTTT
TRBV9	TRBD2	TRBJ2-2	NA	CASSVEVAGFSGELFF	TGTGCCAGCAGCGTAGAGGTAGCGGGATTTTCGGGGGAGCTGTTTTTT
TRBV11-2	NA	TRBJ1-1	NA	CASSFQQWTEAFF	TGTGCCAGCAGCTTCCAACAGTGGACTGAAGCTTTCTTT
TRBV7-2	NA	TRBJ2-1	NA	CASSLPPGTPIYYNEQFF	TGTGCCAGCAGCTTACCTCCTGGGACTCCCATATACTACAATGAGCAGTTCTTC
TRBV5-1	NA	TRBJ1-2	NA	CASSLRGEWGGYTF	TGCGCCAGCAGCTTGAGGGGCGAGTGGGGTGGCTACACCTTC
TRBV24-1	TRBD2	TRBJ2-1	NA	CATSDKGLAPNEQFF	TGTGCCACCAGTGATAAAGGACTAGCCCCCAATGAGCAGTTCTTC
TRBV5-4	TRBD1	TRBJ1-4	NA	CASSLGQGINEKLFF	TGTGCCAGCAGCTTGGGACAGGGAATTAATGAAAAACTGTTTTTT
TRBV5-1	TRBD2	TRBJ2-2	NA	CASSFRSGGAPTGELFF	TGCGCCAGCAGCTTCCGTAGCGGGGGGGCCCCCACCGGGGAGCTGTTTTTT
TRBV2	TRBD1	TRBJ2-2	NA	CASSGTGVTGELFF	TGTGCCAGCTCCGGGACAGGGGTTACCGGGGAGCTGTTTTTT
TRBV15	NA	TRBJ2-1	NA	CATSRDPEAVPSYNEQFF	TGTGCCACCAGCAGAGATCCTGAGGCGGTGCCTTCCTACAATGAGCAGTTCTTC
TRBV2	NA	TRBJ1-1	once	CASGGEVEAFF	TGTGCCAGCGGAGGGGAGGTTGAAGCTTTCTTT
TRBV6-5	NA	TRBJ2-5	NA	CASSYGETQYF	TGTGCCAGCAGTTACGGCGAGACCCAGTACTTC
TRBV7-5	NA	TRBJ2-1	NA	CVRSYRTGGNYNEQFF	TGTGTCAGAAGCTATCGAACAGGGGGGAACTACAATGAGCAGTTCTTC
TRBV10-3	TRBD1	TRBJ1-2	once	CAIGPGGYGYTF	TGTGCCATCGGTCCAGGGGGCTATGGCTACACCTTC
TRBV5-1	NA	TRBJ2-1	NA	CASSLVPLSYNEQFF	TGCGCCAGCAGCTTGGTCCCCCTCTCCTACAATGAGCAGTTCTTC
TRBV30	NA	TRBJ2-3	NA	CAWSFPGYSASTDTQYF	TGTGCCTGGAGTTTCCCCGGGTATTCCGCTAGCACAGATACGCAGTATTTT
TRBV7-2	NA	TRBJ2-4	NA	CASSLDPGSRRYF	TGTGCCAGCAGCTTAGATCCGGGTAGTCGACGCTACTTC
TRBV14	NA	TRBJ1-6	few	CASSQDTGRVGSPLHF	TGTGCCAGCAGCCAAGATACGGGCAGGGTGGGATCACCCCTCCACTTT
TRBV12-3/TRBV12-4	NA	TRBJ1-1	NA	CASSLSGYTEAFF	TGTGCCAGCAGTTTATCAGGGTACACTGAAGCTTTCTTT
TRBV3-1/TRBV3-2	TRBD2	TRBJ2-7	NA	CASSQAGGGSYEQYF	TGTGCCAGCAGCCAAGCGGGCGGGGGCTCCTACGAGCAGTACTTC
TRBV5-1	NA	TRBJ2-2	NA	CASSLSDTHTGELFF	TGCGCCAGCAGCTTGAGTGACACACACACCGGGGAGCTGTTTTTT
TRBV9	NA	TRBJ2-3	NA	CASSPRHGMSTDTQYF	TGTGCCAGCAGCCCTCGACACGGAATGAGCACAGATACGCAGTATTTT
TRBV6-5	TRBD1	TRBJ2-7	NA	CASSYSWTGTYEQYF	TGTGCCAGCAGTTACTCGTGGACAGGTACCTACGAGCAGTACTTC
TRBV5-4	NA	TRBJ1-1	NA	CASSLGGVNTEAFF	TGTGCCAGCAGCTTGGGGGGCGTGAACACTGAAGCTTTCTTT
TRBV11-2	TRBD1	TRBJ1-2	NA	CASSFTSTGRYGYTF	TGTGCCAGCAGCTTTACCTCGACAGGGCGCTATGGCTACACCTTC